This entry lists 7 T cell receptor beta chains sequenced from one sample in a study of T cells after yellow fever vaccination. TCRdb re-called the 5' RACE reads with MiXCR, one entry per CDR3 protein. The sample includes approximately 96,000 distinct CDR3 sequences, under 9% of them seen just once. The sample in question was CD8+ T cells not binding an NS4B(214-222) dextramer, sorted from PBMCs, obtained less than 16 days after the first yellow fever vaccination. Source of these receptors: a man younger than 35 who received the YFV17D yellow fever vaccine.

In DNA form, the CDR3 reads TGCGCCAGCAGCTTGAGAGGGGTTGTTACAGATACGCAGTATTTT. Translating gives CASSLRGVVTDTQYF. V usage is TRBV5-1 and J usage is TRBJ2-3; D assignment may be TRBD1 or TRBD2 (5 bases each). This CDR3 spans 15 amino acids. The germline V gene has CDR1 SGHRS and CDR2 YFSETQ. The V and J ends lost 1 base and 3 bases respectively, with 12 bases between them.

This clonotype was counted many times. The J gene is TRBJ1-2, the V gene TRBV10-2, with D possibly being TRBD1 (6 bases). V shed 9 bases and J shed 8 bases, with 13 bases lying between them. The CDR3 loop spans 11 amino acids. Germline V CDR1 and CDR2: WSHSY, SAAADI. The CDR3 DNA is TGCGCCAGTACAGGGCGTCAGGGCTACACCTTC. Protein sequence: CASTGRQGYTF.

This clonotype was picked up many times. The V and J genes are TRBV25-1 and TRBJ2-1; TRBD1 agrees at 9 bases. The CDR3 is 17 amino acids. V gave up 4 bases and J gave up 4 bases; unmatched junction bases: 11. Germline CDR1 MGHDK, CDR2 SYGVNS. The CDR3 protein is CASSANTDRGNYNEQFF. CDR3 nucleotides: TGTGCCAGCAGTGCCAATACCGACAGGGGGAATTACAATGAGCAGTTCTTC.

This clonotype was seen more than once but under ten times. This chain joins TRBV10-2 and TRBJ1-2; D is unresolved. Trimming took off 0 bases at V and 4 bases at J, with 12 bases between the two ends. Germline V lookup: CDR1 WSHSY, CDR2 SAAADI. This CDR3 comprises 15 residues. The CDR3, as DNA: TGCGCCAGCAGTGAGTCGACTGCTCAAGGCTATGGCTACACCTTC. It codes for CASSESTAQGYGYTF.

This clonotype was picked up a small number of times. This chain joins TRBV4-3 and TRBJ1-1, with TRBD1 as a possible D gene (6 bases). V was cut by 5 bases and J by 4 bases, with 11 bases left in between. Germline V gene lookup returns CDR1 LGHNA and CDR2 YSLEER. This CDR3 has 13 residues. The CDR3 sequence is CASSSQGFTEAFF. The CDR3 DNA reads TGCGCCAGCAGCTCACAGGGTTTCACTGAAGCTTTCTTT.

A few counts support this clonotype. This chain links TRBV7-9 with TRBJ2-3, with TRBD2 matching 8 bases. This CDR3 has 16 residues. The trim removed 4 bases at V and 2 bases at J, leaving 8 bases unmatched. Germline CDR1 is SEHNR and CDR2 is FQNEAQ (reference sequence). The CDR3 is CASSSVFGGATDTQYF. The CDR3 coding sequence is TGTGCCAGCAGCTCCGTCTTCGGGGGGGCCACAGATACGCAGTATTTT. Complete variable domain (other parts from reference TRBV7-9 and TRBJ2-3): DTGVSQNPRHKITKRGQNVTFRCDPISEHNRLYWYRQTLGQGPEFLTYFQNEAQLEKSRLLSDRFSAERPKGSFSTLEIQRTEQGDSAMYLCASSSVFGGATDTQYFGPGTRLTVL.

This clonotype was counted a few times. The rearrangement uses TRBV7-9 and TRBJ2-7, with a tentative D call TRBD2 (5 bases). Trimming removed 5 bases from V and 0 bases from J, with 17 bases in between. The V gene's germline CDR1 is SEHNR and CDR2 FQNEAQ (reference sequence). The CDR3 runs to 16 residues. This CDR3 reads CASSRSDGLSSYEQYF. As DNA, the CDR3 is TGTGCCAGCAGCCGATCGGACGGACTTAGCTCCTACGAGCAGTACTTC.